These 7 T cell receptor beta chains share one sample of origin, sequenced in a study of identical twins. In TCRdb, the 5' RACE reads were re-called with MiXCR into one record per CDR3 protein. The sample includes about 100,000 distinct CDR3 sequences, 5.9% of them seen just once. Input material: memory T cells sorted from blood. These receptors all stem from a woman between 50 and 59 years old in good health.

This CDR3 reads CATSGRGNTEAFF. CDR3 sequence (DNA): TGTGCCACCTCAGGAAGGGGGAACACTGAAGCTTTCTTT. The rearrangement joins TRBV7-8 to TRBJ1-1; D may be TRBD1 (5 bases). The CDR3 sequence is 13 residues long. Trimming cost V 10 bases and J 1 base, with 13 bases left between them. Germline V gives CDR1 SGHVS, CDR2 FQNEAQ.

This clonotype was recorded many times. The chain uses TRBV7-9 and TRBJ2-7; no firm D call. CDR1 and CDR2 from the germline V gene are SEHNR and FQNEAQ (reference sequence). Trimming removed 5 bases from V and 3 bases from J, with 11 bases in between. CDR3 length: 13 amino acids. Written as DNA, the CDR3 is TGTGCCAGCAGCCGTTCGGAAGGCTACGAGCAGTACTTC. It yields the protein CASSRSEGYEQYF.

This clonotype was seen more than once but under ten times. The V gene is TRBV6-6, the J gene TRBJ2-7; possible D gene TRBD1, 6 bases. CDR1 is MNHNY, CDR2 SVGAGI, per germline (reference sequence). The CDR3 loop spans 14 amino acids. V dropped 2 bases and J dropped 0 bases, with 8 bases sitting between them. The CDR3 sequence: CASSYGGGSYEQYF. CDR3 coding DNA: TGTGCCAGCAGTTACGGGGGCGGCTCCTACGAGCAGTACTTC.

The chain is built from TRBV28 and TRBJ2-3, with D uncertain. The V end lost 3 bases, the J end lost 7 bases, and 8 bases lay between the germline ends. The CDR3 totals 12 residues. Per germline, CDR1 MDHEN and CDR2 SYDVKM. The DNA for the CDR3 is TGTGCCAGCAGTTTCATGAGAAATACGCAGTATTTT. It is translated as CASSFMRNTQYF. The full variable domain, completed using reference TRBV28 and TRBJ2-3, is DVKVTQSSRYLVKRTGEKVFLECVQDMDHENMFWYRQDPGLGLRLIYFSYDVKMKEKGDIPEGYSVSREKKERFSLILESASTNQTSMYLCASSFMRNTQYFGPGTRLTVL.

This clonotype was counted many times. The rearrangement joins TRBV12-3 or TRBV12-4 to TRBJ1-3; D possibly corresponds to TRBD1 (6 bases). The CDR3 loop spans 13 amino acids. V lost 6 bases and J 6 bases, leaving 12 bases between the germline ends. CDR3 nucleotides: TGTGCCAGCAGCCAACAGGGCCTAAACACCATATATTTT. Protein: CASSQQGLNTIYF.

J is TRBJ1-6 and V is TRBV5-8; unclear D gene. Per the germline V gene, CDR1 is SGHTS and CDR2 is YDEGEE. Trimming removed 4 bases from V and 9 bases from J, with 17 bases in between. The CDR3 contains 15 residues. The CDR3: CASSKRFGSISPLHF. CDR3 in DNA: TGTGCCAGCAGCAAGCGATTTGGGTCAATTTCACCCCTCCACTTT.

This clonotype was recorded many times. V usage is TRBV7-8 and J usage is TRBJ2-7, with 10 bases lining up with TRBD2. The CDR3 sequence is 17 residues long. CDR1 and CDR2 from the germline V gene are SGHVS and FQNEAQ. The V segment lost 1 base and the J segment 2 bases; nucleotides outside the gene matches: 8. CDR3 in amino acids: CASSLGRTSGPTYEQYV. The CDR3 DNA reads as TGTGCCAGCAGCTTAGGCCGGACTAGCGGACCAACCTACGAGCAGTACGTC.